This T cell receptor beta chain comes out of a study of relationships among human T cell subsets (dated by TCRdb to the early 2010s). Background for the entire study: The study sequenced eight distinct T cell populations from blood: pan T, CD8 cytotoxic, regulatory, Th1, Th2, naive plus transitional, activated and memory cells. What the study reported, not specific to this receptor: The bead-based sorting could not exclude a CD4+CD8+ double-positive population. T cell counts went unrecorded for a couple of pan T samples, which were processed alongside pan B cells. V, D and J usage, CDR3 length and N-nucleotide additions showed no statistically significant differences among the seven subsets. Over 60% of CD8+ cytotoxic sequences were found to belong to clones with over 100 reads, whereas few such clones were observed in the regulatory and Th2 subsets. Substantial sharing of CDR3s among Th1, Th2 and regulatory T cells was interpreted as suggestive of stochastic cell fate choices.

About this clonotype: The antigen this receptor binds is unknown. No qualities accompany the bases; no much larger clone lies one base away.

Germline trimming amounts to 7 bases on V and 5 bases on J, with 6 as the count of junction bases outside the gene matches. The CDR3 holds 14 amino acids from the cysteine to the phenylalanine. Here the CDR3 DNA is all that survives: 42 bases in frame from base 1. The germline V gene sets CDR1 to WSHSY and CDR2 to SAAADI. To isolate the T cell subsets, Miltenyi superparamagnetic beads coated with subset-specific monoclonal antibodies were used. Every T cell population came from peripheral blood. Ficoll separation was used to obtain mononuclear cells from whole blood, after which anti-CD14 microbeads were used to deplete monocytes. Right after isolation, the cell populations were resuspended in RNAprotect reagent. The pan T sample consisted of CD3+ T cells in general. Preparation of the library involved multiplex PCR. Instrument used: 454 GS FLX. Semiquantitative ARM-PCR was used to amplify the TCR alpha and beta CDR3 regions from mRNA. In ARM-PCR, tagged nested gene-specific primers were used first, and communal superprimers then performed exponential amplification. Before the second amplification round was performed on first-round PCR products, the nested primers were removed by exonuclease. Sequencing of the amplicons was performed on the 454 platform, which allows millions of DNA fragments to be sequenced rapidly without cloning bias. A read was counted as effective if the read could be mapped to both V and J germline segments. Per the original workflow: Reads were assigned to germline V, D and J segments with IRmap, which uses pyromap, a Smith-Waterman modification adapted to 454 sequencing errors. D-beta assignments were filtered with cutoffs set at the 99th percentile of alignment scores obtained from simulated random sequences. The amino acids between the conserved V-segment Y[YFLI]C motif and the J-segment [FW]GXGT motif were defined as CDR3. A compound Poisson process model, previously applied to large-scale EST data, was used to estimate repertoire diversity. A procedure for detecting cross-contamination was used to argue that the shared CDR3s did not come from sample contamination. The public sequencing data were trimmed at Q25 with fastp and processed into clonotypes with MiXCR by TCRdb, which kept only in-frame beta chains. Identical CDR3 protein sequences are pooled into one entry, listed with their most common genes and DNA. The V and J calls reflect TCRdb's pipeline rather than the authors' work. The sample contains over 13,000 distinct CDR3 sequences, roughly 64% of them found a single time. 30% to 45% of the sample comes from the top ten.

The rearranged chain carries TRBV10-2 and TRBJ2-3, and 10 junction bases match TRBD2. Sequencing was performed on total T cells sorted from blood. This sample's cell subset or site label indicates: CD3+ T cells in general. The clonotype comes from a man aged 40-49 years in good health. The CDR3 loop reads CASTSGGQGDTQYF. The DNA reads TGCGCCAGCACTAGCGGGGGCCAGGGAGATACGCAGTATTTT.